The 22 T cell receptor beta chains reported below all come from one sample, sequenced in a study of beta chain features in type 1 diabetes. Notes on the study in general: Shorter TCRB CDR3s, moderately but significantly so, were found in Type 1 diabetes patients in all four CD4+ subsets.

These receptors have no identified antigens. The authors reverse transcribed all of the isolated RNA, so sequencing captured expressed TCRB transcripts. Sequencing was performed with immunoSEQ multiplex PCR; in TCRdb, only in-frame clones are kept and a portion is missing. The data contain approximately 170,000 clones, approximately 7.9% of them singletons. The material sequenced was central memory CD4+ T cells from blood. The receptors shown here come from a man younger than 35 with type 1 diabetes.

Of note for this clone: A much larger clone lies a single base off, so this may be a read error. The CDR3 DNA follows: TGTGCCAGCAGCTTAGGGACTCATCAAGAGACCCAGTACTTC. This gives the protein CASSLGTHQETQYF. The J gene is TRBJ2-5, the V gene TRBV7-8, with D maybe TRBD2 (5 bases). The CDR3 totals 14 residues. The germline V gene has CDR1 SGHVS and CDR2 FQNEAQ. V lost 1 base to trimming and J lost 2 bases, with 8 bases between them. Looking up the rest from reference TRBV7-8 and TRBJ2-5 gives the full variable domain: GAGVSQSPRYKVAKRGQDVALRCDPISGHVSLFWYQQALGQGPEFLTYFQNEAQLDKSGLPSDRFFAERPEGSVSTLKIQRTQQEDSAVYLCASSLGTHQETQYFGPGTRLLVL.

This chain connects TRBV5-1 to TRBJ2-3; unclear D gene. Deletions cut 5 bases from V and 3 bases from J, with 7 bases between. Looked up from germline, CDR1 is SGHRS and CDR2 is YFSETQ. The CDR3 is made up of 12 amino acids. Here the CDR3 DNA reads TGCGCCAGCAGGGTCGGGACAGATACGCAGTATTTT. Translation gives CASRVGTDTQYF.

This clone was seen only a few times. This chain links TRBV4-3 with TRBJ1-2, with D unresolved. CDR1 is LGHNA, CDR2 YSLEER, per germline. The CDR3 length is 13 residues. V gave up 0 bases and J gave up 4 bases, with 6 bases separating them. The CDR3 spells CASSQDTGYGYTF. CDR3 coding DNA: TGCGCCAGCAGCCAAGATACCGGCTATGGCTACACCTTC.

V and J are TRBV29-1 and TRBJ2-1; D is perhaps TRBD1 (6 bases). Trimming took off 6 bases at V and 9 bases at J, with 9 bases between the two ends. The germline V gene has CDR1 SQVTM and CDR2 ANQGSEA. The CDR3 is 10 residues long. The CDR3 spells CSVGDIEQFF. DNA of the CDR3: TGCAGCGTGGGGGACATTGAGCAGTTCTTC.

This clone was counted only a few times. The chain couples TRBV16 to TRBJ2-2; TRBD2 is a possible D gene (6 bases). This CDR3 is 13 amino acids long. The V and J ends lost 3 bases and 8 bases respectively, with 10 bases between them. The germline V gene has CDR1 KGHSY and CDR2 FQNENV. CDR3 sequence (DNA): TGTGCCAGCAGCCACATTAGCGGTGGGGAGCTGTTTTTT. Translated, it gives CASSHISGGELFF.

CDR3 DNA sequence: TGTGCCAGCAGTGTCCCATGGCAGAAAGAAGCTTTCTTT. This codes for CASSVPWQKEAFF. V and J are TRBV2 and TRBJ1-1; no clear D gene. The CDR3 consists of 13 residues. Germline V lookup: CDR1 SNHLY, CDR2 FYNNEI. The V gene lost 4 bases and the J gene lost 8 bases, with 14 bases spanning the gap.

The chain recombines TRBV14 with TRBJ2-1; 12 bases are shared with TRBD2. The V gene end was trimmed by 3 bases and the J gene end by 6 bases; junction bases not matched to a gene: 3. The germline gives CDR1 SGHDN, CDR2 FVKESK. The CDR3 totals 15 residues. CDR3 in DNA: TGTGCCAGCAGCCAGGCGACTAGCGGGGGCAATGAGCAGTTCTTC. It yields the protein CASSQATSGGNEQFF. Supplemented by reference TRBV14 and TRBJ2-1, the full variable domain reads EAGVTQFPSHSVIEKGQTVTLRCDPISGHDNLYWYRRVMGKEIKFLLHFVKESKQDESGMPNNRFLAERTGGTYSTLKVQPAELEDSGVYFCASSQATSGGNEQFFGPGTRLTVL.

The sample holds a few counts of this clone. This chain joins TRBV7-2 and TRBJ2-3; no clear D. Germline V gives CDR1 SGHTA, CDR2 FQGNSA. The V gene lost 0 bases and the J gene lost 2 bases, with 3 bases spanning the gap. This CDR3 contains 13 residues. The DNA of the CDR3 is TGTGCCAGCAGCTTAGCGTACACAGATACGCAGTATTTT. This encodes CASSLAYTDTQYF.

Only a few counts were recorded for this clone. The V and J genes are TRBV7-9 and TRBJ1-1, with D maybe TRBD1 (5 bases). Trimming removed 1 base from V and 0 bases from J, with 12 bases in between. Germline-derived CDR1 and CDR2 are SEHNR and FQNEAQ (reference sequence). The CDR3 is 16 residues long. CDR3: CASSLGAGLLNTEAFF. The CDR3 DNA reads as TGTGCCAGCAGCTTAGGGGCAGGGCTGTTGAACACTGAAGCTTTCTTT.

The chain uses TRBV2 and TRBJ1-1; no reliable D call. The germline V gene has CDR1 SNHLY and CDR2 FYNNEI. The CDR3 has 14 amino acids. V was cut by 4 bases and J by 0 bases, with 9 bases left in between. This CDR3 is CASSGDTLNTEAFF. As DNA, the CDR3 is TGTGCCAGCAGTGGAGACACGTTGAACACTGAAGCTTTCTTT.

In nucleotides, the CDR3 is TGTGCCAGCAGTGAATCCGGTCTTAGCGGCTTATACAATGAGCAGTTCTTC. Amino acids: CASSESGLSGLYNEQFF. The chain combines TRBV25-1 with TRBJ2-1; D may be TRBD2 (6 bases). Germline V CDR1 and CDR2: MGHDK, SYGVNS. V dropped 1 base and J dropped 4 bases, with 17 bases sitting between them. The CDR3 is 17 residues long.

This sequence joins TRBV5-6 and TRBJ2-2; 10 positions match TRBD2. The CDR3 has 17 residues. The germline V gene encodes CDR1 SGHDT and CDR2 YYEEEE. Unmatched junction bases numbered 6, after V lost 2 bases and J lost 2 bases. CDR3 region: CASSFTSGISNTGELFF. The CDR3 coding sequence is TGTGCCAGCAGCTTTACTAGCGGGATATCAAACACCGGGGAGCTGTTTTTT.

CDR3 amino acids: CASSQRGIYNEQFF. CDR3 bases: TGTGCCAGCAGCCAAAGGGGAATCTACAATGAGCAGTTCTTC. J is TRBJ2-1 and V is TRBV5-5; tentatively, D is TRBD1 (5 bases). V dropped 4 bases and J dropped 3 bases, with 11 bases sitting between them. The length of the CDR3 is 14 residues. CDR1 and CDR2 from the germline V gene are SGHKS and YYEKEE (reference sequence).

The chain couples TRBV29-1 to TRBJ2-1, with TRBD2 matching 12 bases. There are 15 residues in the CDR3. The V and J ends lost 6 bases and 4 bases, in that order; junction bases with no gene match: 7. The germline V gene encodes CDR1 SQVTM and CDR2 ANQGSEA. The CDR3: CSVDRLAGDYNEQFF. The CDR3 DNA sequence: TGCAGCGTAGACAGACTAGCGGGAGATTACAATGAGCAGTTCTTC.

The V gene is TRBV7-9, the J gene TRBJ1-2; a possible D gene is TRBD1 (6 bases). V lost 3 bases and J 3 bases, leaving 8 bases between the germline ends. The CDR3 loop spans 13 amino acids. Germline assignment: CDR1 SEHNR and CDR2 FQNEAQ (reference sequence). CDR3 protein: CASSFWTDYGYTF. CDR3 nucleotides: TGTGCCAGCAGCTTCTGGACAGACTATGGCTACACCTTC.

The rearrangement links TRBV30 to TRBJ1-2; 9 bases align to TRBD1. Trimming took 3 bases from V and 5 from J; bases not matched to a gene: 10. This CDR3 spans 15 amino acids. Germline values: CDR1 GTSNPN, CDR2 SVGIG (reference sequence). CDR3 protein: CAWRRTTGGMYGYTF. The CDR3 bases are TGTGCCTGGAGGCGCACGACAGGGGGGATGTATGGCTACACCTTC.

V and J are TRBV5-6 and TRBJ2-7, with D possibly TRBD1 on 5 matching bases. Germline V gene lookup returns CDR1 SGHDT and CDR2 YYEEEE. The V end was cut by 4 bases, the J end by 0 bases, with 14 bases between. This CDR3 is built from 15 residues. In nucleotides, the CDR3 is TGTGCCAGCAGCCTGACCAGGGTCCCCTCCTACGAGCAGTACTTC. Protein: CASSLTRVPSYEQYF.

In this sample, this clone turned up a few times. The genes are TRBV5-6 and TRBJ2-7; perhaps TRBD1 as D (7 bases). V lost 2 bases to trimming and J lost 2 bases, with 11 bases between them. Per the germline V gene, CDR1 is SGHDT and CDR2 is YYEEEE. This CDR3 region has 14 residues. The CDR3, as DNA: TGTGCCAGCAGCTTTACAGGGGAGGCCTACGAGCAGTACTTC. This sequence encodes CASSFTGEAYEQYF. Supplemented by reference TRBV5-6 and TRBJ2-7, the full variable domain reads DAGVTQSPTHLIKTRGQQVTLRCSPKSGHDTVSWYQQALGQGPQFIFQYYEEEERQRGNFPDRFSGHQFPNYSSELNVNALLLGDSALYLCASSFTGEAYEQYFGPGTRLTVT.

This clone came up many times. The chain carries TRBV29-1 and TRBJ1-2; 10 positions match TRBD1. CDR1 and CDR2 (germline): SQVTM, ANQGSEA. V lost 6 bases to trimming and J lost 8 bases; unmatched junction nucleotides: 6. The CDR3 runs to 12 residues. In nucleotides, the CDR3 is TGCAGCGTCGCCGGACAGGGGGGAGGCTACACCTTC. This encodes CSVAGQGGGYTF.

J is TRBJ2-6 and V is TRBV28, with 7 bases fitting TRBD1. The CDR3 is 17 amino acids. The germline gives CDR1 MDHEN, CDR2 SYDVKM. With 5 bases clipped from V and 4 bases from J, the junction kept 11 bases outside the gene matches. This CDR3 is CASSGREGAPGANVLTF. The DNA for the CDR3 is TGTGCCAGCAGTGGAAGAGAGGGGGCTCCAGGGGCCAACGTCCTGACTTTC.

For the CDR3, the DNA is TGCAGCGTTGAGAGGGCTAGGCGTTACAATGAGCAGTTCTTC. Protein product: CSVERARRYNEQFF. The genes are TRBV29-1 and TRBJ2-1, with a possible D match to TRBD2 (5 bases). The CDR3 runs to 14 residues. Germline values: CDR1 SQVTM, CDR2 ANQGSEA. V was cut by 3 bases and J by 4 bases, with 13 bases left in between.

This clone has ten or more counts. The CDR3 spells CASSDRHRDGNSNQPQHF. DNA of the CDR3: TGCGCCAGCAGTGACCGACACAGGGACGGAAATAGCAATCAGCCCCAGCATTTT. The V and J genes are TRBV10-2 and TRBJ1-5; the D gene is possibly TRBD1 (6 bases). The germline V gene encodes CDR1 WSHSY and CDR2 SAAADI. The V and J ends lost 3 bases and 0 bases respectively, with 18 bases between them. CDR3 length equals 18 residues.